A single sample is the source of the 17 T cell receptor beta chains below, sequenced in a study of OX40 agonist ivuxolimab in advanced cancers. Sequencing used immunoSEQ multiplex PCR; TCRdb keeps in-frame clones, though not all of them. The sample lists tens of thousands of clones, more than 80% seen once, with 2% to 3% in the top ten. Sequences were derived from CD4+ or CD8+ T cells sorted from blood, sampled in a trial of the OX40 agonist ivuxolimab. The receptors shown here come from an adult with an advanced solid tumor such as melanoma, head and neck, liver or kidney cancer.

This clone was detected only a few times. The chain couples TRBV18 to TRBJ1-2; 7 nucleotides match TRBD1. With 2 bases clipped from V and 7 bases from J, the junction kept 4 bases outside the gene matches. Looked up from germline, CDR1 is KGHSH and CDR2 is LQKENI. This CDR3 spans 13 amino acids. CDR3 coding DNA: TGTGCCAGCTCACCAGAGGGGACAGCTGGCTACACCTTC. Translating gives CASSPEGTAGYTF. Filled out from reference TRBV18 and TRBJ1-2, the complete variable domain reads NAGVMQNPRHLVRRRGQEARLRCSPMKGHSHVYWYRQLPEEGLKFMVYLQKENIIDESGMPKERFSAEFPKEGPSILRIQQVVRGDSAAYFCASSPEGTAGYTFGSGTRLTVV.

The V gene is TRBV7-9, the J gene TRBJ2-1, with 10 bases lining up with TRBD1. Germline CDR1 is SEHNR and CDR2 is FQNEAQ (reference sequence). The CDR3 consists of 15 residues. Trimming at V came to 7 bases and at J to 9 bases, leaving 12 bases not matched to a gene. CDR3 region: CASTSTPGQGIEQFF. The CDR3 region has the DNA TGTGCCAGCACCTCTACCCCGGGACAGGGGATTGAGCAGTTCTTC. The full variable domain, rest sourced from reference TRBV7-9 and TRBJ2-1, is DTGVSQNPRHKITKRGQNVTFRCDPISEHNRLYWYRQTLGQGPEFLTYFQNEAQLEKSRLLSDRFSAERPKGSFSTLEIQRTEQGDSAMYLCASTSTPGQGIEQFFGPGTRLTVL.

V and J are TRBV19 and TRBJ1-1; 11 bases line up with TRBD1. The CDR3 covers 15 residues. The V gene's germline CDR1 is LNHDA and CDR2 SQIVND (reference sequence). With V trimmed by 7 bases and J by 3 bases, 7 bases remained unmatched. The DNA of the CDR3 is TGTGCCAGTATTAGGGACAGGGGGGCCTACACTGAAGCTTTCTTT. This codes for CASIRDRGAYTEAFF. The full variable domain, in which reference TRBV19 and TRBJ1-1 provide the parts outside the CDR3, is DGGITQSPKYLFRKEGQNVTLSCEQNLNHDAMYWYRQDPGQGLRLIYYSQIVNDFQKGDIAEGYSVSREKKESFPLTVTSAQKNPTAFYLCASIRDRGAYTEAFFGQGTRLTVV.

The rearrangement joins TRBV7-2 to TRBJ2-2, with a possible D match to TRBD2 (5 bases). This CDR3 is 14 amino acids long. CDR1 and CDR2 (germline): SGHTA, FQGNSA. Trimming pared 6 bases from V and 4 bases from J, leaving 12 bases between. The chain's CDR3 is CASRRAGSTGELFF. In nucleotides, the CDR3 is TGTGCCAGCAGGAGGGCAGGTTCCACCGGGGAGCTGTTTTTT.

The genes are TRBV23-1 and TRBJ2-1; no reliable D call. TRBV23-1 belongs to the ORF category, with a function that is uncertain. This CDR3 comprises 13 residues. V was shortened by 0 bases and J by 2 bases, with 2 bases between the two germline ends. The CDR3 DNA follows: TGCGCCAGCAGTCAATCGACCTACAATGAGCAGTTCTTC. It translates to CASSQSTYNEQFF.

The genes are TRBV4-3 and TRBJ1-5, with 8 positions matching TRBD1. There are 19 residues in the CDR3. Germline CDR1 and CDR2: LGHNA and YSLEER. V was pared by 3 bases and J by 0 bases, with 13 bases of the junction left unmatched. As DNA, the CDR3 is TGCGCCAGCAGCCATAGATTCCTAACAGGGGGGGTTAGCAATCAGCCCCAGCATTTT. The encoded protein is CASSHRFLTGGVSNQPQHF.

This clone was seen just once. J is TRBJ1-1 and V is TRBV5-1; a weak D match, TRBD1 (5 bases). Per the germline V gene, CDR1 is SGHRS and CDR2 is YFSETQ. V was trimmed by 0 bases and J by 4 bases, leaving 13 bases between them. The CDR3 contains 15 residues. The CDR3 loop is CASSLEAGLSTEAFF. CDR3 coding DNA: TGCGCCAGCAGCTTGGAGGCAGGGTTAAGCACTGAAGCTTTCTTT.

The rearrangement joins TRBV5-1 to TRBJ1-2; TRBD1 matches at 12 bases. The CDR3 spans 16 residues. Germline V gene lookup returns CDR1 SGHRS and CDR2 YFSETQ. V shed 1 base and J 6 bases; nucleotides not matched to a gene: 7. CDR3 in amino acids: CASSLLSGTGGDGYTF. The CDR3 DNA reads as TGCGCCAGCAGCTTGCTATCCGGGACAGGGGGCGATGGCTACACCTTC.

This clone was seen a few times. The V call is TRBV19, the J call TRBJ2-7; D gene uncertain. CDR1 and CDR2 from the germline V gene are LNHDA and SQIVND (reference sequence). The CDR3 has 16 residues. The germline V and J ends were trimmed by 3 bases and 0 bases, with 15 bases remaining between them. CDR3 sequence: CASSMTRAEFSYEQYF. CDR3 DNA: TGTGCCAGTAGTATGACCCGTGCGGAATTCTCCTACGAGCAGTACTTC.

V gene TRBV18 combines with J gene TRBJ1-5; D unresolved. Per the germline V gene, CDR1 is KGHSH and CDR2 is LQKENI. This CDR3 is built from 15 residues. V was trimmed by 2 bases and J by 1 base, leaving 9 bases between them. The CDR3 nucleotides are TGTGCCAGCTCACCATTTGGGGTCAGCAATCAGCCCCAGCATTTT. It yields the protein CASSPFGVSNQPQHF.

The CDR3 sequence: CASSNRQGNMNTEAFF. The CDR3 nucleotides are TGTGCCAGCAGCAACCGACAGGGAAACATGAACACTGAAGCTTTCTTT. This chain links TRBV14 with TRBJ1-1, with 7 bases identical to TRBD1. The germline gives CDR1 SGHDN, CDR2 FVKESK. The CDR3 is made up of 16 amino acids. V lost 5 bases, J lost 0 bases, and 9 bases stayed unmatched.

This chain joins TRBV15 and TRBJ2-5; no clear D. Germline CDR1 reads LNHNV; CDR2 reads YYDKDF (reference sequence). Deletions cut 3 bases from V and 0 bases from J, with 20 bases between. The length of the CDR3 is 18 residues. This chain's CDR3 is CATSRGRIGGMYQETQYF. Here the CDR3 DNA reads TGTGCCACCAGCAGGGGTAGAATCGGCGGAATGTACCAAGAGACCCAGTACTTC.

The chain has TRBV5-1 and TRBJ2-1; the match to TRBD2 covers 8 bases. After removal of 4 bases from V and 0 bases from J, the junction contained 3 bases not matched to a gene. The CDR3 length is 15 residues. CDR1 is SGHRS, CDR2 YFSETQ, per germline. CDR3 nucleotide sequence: TGCGCCAGCAGCCAAACTAGCGGCTCCTACAATGAGCAGTTCTTC. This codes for CASSQTSGSYNEQFF.

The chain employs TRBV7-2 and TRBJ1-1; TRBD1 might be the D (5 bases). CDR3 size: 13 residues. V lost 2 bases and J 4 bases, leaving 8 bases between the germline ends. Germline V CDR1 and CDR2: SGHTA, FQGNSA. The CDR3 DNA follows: TGTGCCAGCAGCTTATCGGGGGGCACTGAAGCTTTCTTT. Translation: CASSLSGGTEAFF.

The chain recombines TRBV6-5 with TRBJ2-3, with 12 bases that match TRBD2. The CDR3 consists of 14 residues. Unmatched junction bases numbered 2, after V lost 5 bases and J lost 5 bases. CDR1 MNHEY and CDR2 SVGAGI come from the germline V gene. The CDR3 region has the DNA TGTGCCAGCAGTCCACTAGCGGGAGGAGATACGCAGTATTTT. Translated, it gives CASSPLAGGDTQYF.

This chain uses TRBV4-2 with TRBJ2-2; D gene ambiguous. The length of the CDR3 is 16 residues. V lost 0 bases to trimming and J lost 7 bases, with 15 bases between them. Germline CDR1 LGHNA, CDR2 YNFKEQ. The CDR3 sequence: CASSQDEVEIGGELFF. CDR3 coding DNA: TGTGCCAGCAGCCAAGACGAGGTGGAGATAGGCGGGGAGCTGTTTTTT.

CDR3 loop: CASSFSEVDTQYF. The CDR3 DNA reads TGCGCCAGCAGCTTTTCTGAGGTAGATACGCAGTATTTT. This chain joins TRBV4-1 and TRBJ2-3; D not certain. V was cut by 5 bases and J by 5 bases, with 11 bases left in between. Germline V gene sequence: CDR1 MGHRA, CDR2 YSYEKL. The CDR3 totals 13 residues.